This note documents a single T cell receptor (beta chain) sequence. Primers for the PCR totalled 60 Vbeta and 13 Jbeta. Generated by immunoSEQ multiplex PCR, the TCRdb table keeps only in-frame clones and is missing some. This table holds more than 70,000 clones, more than 60% found once. The data are from a study of cytomegalovirus exposure and HLA in healthy donors. The source is a boy under 18 in good health and CMV-seronegative. Sequences were obtained from PBMCs.

The CDR3 reads CASSLGAGGETQYF. Written as DNA, the CDR3 is TGTGCCAGCAGCCTCGGAGCAGGCGGGGAGACCCAGTACTTC. V gene TRBV7-8 combines with J gene TRBJ2-5, with D tentatively TRBD2 (5 bases). V shed 5 bases and J shed 5 bases, with 15 bases lying between them. The CDR3 contains 14 residues. The germline CDR1 and CDR2 sequences are SGHVS and FQNEAQ.